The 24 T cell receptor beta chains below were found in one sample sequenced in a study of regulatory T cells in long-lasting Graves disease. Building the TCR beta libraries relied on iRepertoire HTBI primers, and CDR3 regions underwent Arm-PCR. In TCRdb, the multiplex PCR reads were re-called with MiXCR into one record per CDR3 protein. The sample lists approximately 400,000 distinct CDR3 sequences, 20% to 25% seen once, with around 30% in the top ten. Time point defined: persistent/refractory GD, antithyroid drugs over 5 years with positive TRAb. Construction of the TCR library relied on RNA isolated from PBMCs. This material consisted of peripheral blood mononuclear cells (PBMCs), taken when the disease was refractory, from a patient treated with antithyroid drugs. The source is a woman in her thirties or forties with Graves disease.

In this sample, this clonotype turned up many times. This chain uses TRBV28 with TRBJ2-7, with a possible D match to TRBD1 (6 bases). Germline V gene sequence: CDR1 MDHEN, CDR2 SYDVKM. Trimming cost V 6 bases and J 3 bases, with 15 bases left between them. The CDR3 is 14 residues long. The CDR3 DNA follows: TGTGCCAGCAGCCAGAGAGTGACAGGCTACGAGCAGTACTTC. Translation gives CASSQRVTGYEQYF.

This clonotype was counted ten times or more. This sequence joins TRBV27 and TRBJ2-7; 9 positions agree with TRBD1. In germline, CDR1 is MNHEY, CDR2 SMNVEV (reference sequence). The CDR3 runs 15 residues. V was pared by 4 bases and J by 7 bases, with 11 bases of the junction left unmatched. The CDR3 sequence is CASSSRGHRGREQYF. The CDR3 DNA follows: TGTGCCAGCAGTTCTAGAGGACACAGGGGGCGAGAGCAGTACTTC.

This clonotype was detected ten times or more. The CDR3 nucleotides read TGTGCCAGCAGCCCTGACCCCGCCGAATCAAAACTGTTTTTT. Its protein product is CASSPDPAESKLFF. The chain uses TRBV11-2 and TRBJ1-4; D is unclear. The germline gives CDR1 SGHAT, CDR2 FQNNGV. The CDR3 is made up of 14 amino acids. Deletions cut 5 bases from V and 10 bases from J, with 17 bases between.

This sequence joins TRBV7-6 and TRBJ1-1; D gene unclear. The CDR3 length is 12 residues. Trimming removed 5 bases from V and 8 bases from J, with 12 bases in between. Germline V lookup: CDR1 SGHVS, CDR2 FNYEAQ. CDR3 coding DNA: TGTGCCAGCAGCACCCACGGTACCGAAGCTTTCTTT. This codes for CASSTHGTEAFF.

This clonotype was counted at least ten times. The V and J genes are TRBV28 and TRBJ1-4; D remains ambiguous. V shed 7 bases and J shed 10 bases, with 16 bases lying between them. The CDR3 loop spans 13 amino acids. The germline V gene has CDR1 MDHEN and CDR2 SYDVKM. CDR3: CASNGPMVGKLFF. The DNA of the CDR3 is TGTGCCAGCAATGGGCCCATGGTTGGAAAACTGTTTTTT.

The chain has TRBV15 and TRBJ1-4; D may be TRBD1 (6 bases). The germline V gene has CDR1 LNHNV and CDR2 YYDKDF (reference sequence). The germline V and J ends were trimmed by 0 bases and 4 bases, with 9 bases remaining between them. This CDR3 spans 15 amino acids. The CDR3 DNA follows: TGTGCCACCAGCAGAGATGGACAGTTTAATGAAAAACTGTTTTTT. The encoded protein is CATSRDGQFNEKLFF.

The CDR3 DNA reads as TGCGCCAGCAGCTTTGGCGGAGCGGGAACCGGGGAGCTGTTTTTT. Translating gives CASSFGGAGTGELFF. The J gene is TRBJ2-2, the V gene TRBV5-1; TRBD2 matches at 7 bases. With V trimmed by 2 bases and J by 5 bases, 6 bases remained unmatched. Germline V gene data show CDR1 as SGHRS and CDR2 as YFSETQ. There are 15 residues in the CDR3.

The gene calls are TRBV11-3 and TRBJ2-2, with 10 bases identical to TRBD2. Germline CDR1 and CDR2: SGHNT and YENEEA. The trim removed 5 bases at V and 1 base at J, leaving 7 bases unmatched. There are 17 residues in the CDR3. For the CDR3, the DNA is TGTGCCAGCAGCAAGCTAGCGGGAGTAGTGAACACCGGGGAGCTGTTTTTT. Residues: CASSKLAGVVNTGELFF.

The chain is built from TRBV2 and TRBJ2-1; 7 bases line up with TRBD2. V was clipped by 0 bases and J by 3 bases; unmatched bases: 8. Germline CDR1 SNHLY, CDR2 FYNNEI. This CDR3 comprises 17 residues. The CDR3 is CASSEAPREANYNEQFF. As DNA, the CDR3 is TGTGCCAGCAGTGAAGCGCCTCGGGAGGCCAACTACAATGAGCAGTTCTTC.

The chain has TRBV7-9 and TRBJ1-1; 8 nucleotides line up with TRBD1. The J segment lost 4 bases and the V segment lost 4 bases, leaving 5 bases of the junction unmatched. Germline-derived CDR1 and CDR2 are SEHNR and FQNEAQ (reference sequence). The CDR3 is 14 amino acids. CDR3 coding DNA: TGTGCCAGCAGCTCCCAGGGGGCCGTCACTGAAGCTTTCTTT. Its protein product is CASSSQGAVTEAFF.

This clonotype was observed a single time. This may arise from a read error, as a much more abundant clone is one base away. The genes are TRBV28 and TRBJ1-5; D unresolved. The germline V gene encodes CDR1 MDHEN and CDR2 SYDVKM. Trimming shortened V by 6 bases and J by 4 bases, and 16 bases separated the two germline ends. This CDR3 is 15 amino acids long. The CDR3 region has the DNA TGTGCCAGCAGCCAGCGGGGTAGTGGGAATCAGCCCCAGCATTTT. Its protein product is CASSQRGSGNQPQHF.

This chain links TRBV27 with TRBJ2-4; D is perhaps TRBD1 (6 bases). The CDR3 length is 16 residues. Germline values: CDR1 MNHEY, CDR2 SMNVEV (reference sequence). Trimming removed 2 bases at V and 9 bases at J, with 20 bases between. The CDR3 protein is CASSLVGQALGGIQYF. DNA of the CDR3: TGTGCCAGCAGTTTAGTCGGGCAGGCCTTAGGGGGCATTCAGTACTTC.

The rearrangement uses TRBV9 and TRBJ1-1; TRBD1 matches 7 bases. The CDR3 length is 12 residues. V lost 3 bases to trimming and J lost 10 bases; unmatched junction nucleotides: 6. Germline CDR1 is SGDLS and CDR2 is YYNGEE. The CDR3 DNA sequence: TGTGCCAGCAGCGGACTACAGGGGAGAGCTTTCTTT. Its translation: CASSGLQGRAFF. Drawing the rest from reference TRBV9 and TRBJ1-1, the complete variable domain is DSGVTQTPKHLITATGQRVTLRCSPRSGDLSVYWYQQSLDQGLQFLIQYYNGEERAKGNILERFSAQQFPDLHSELNLSSLELGDSALYFCASSGLQGRAFFGQGTRLTVV.

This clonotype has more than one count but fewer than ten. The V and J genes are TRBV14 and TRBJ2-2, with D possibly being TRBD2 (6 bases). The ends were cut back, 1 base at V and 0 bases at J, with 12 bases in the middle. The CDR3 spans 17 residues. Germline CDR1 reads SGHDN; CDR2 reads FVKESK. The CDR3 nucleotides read TGTGCCAGCAGCCAAGGGTGGCTAGCGCCGAACACCGGGGAGCTGTTTTTT. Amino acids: CASSQGWLAPNTGELFF.

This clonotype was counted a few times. CDR3 sequence: CASSIQRDRGQPQHF. For the CDR3, the DNA is TGTGCCAGTAGTATACAACGGGACAGGGGCCAGCCCCAGCATTTT. This sequence joins TRBV19 and TRBJ1-5; 10 bases fit TRBD1. The length of the CDR3 is 15 residues. Germline V CDR1 and CDR2: LNHDA, SQIVND (reference sequence). After removal of 2 bases from V and 7 bases from J, the junction contained 5 bases not matched to a gene. Drawing the rest from reference TRBV19 and TRBJ1-5, the complete variable domain is DGGITQSPKYLFRKEGQNVTLSCEQNLNHDAMYWYRQDPGQGLRLIYYSQIVNDFQKGDIAEGYSVSREKKESFPLTVTSAQKNPTAFYLCASSIQRDRGQPQHFGDGTRLSIL.

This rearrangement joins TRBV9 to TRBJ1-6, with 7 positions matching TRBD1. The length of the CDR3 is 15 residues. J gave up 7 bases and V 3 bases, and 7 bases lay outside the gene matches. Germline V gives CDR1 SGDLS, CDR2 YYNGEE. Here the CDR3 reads CASSALGQPNSPLHF. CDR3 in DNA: TGTGCCAGCAGCGCCCTGGGACAGCCGAATTCACCCCTCCACTTT.

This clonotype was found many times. The CDR3 loop reads CASSYGRQGVDHRGNQPQHF. CDR3 sequence (DNA): TGTGCCAGCAGTTACGGTCGACAGGGAGTGGATCATAGGGGCAATCAGCCCCAGCATTTT. The chain joins TRBV6-5 to TRBJ1-5; 7 bases match TRBD1. Germline V gene data show CDR1 as MNHEY and CDR2 as SVGAGI. The junction had 18 bases not matched to a gene; V was cut back by 2 bases and J by 2 bases. The CDR3 is 20 amino acids.

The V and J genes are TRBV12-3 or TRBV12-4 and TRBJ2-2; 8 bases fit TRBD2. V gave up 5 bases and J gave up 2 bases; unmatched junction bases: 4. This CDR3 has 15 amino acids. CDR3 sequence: CASSTSGVNTGELFF. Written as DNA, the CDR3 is TGTGCCAGCAGTACTAGCGGAGTAAACACCGGGGAGCTGTTTTTT.

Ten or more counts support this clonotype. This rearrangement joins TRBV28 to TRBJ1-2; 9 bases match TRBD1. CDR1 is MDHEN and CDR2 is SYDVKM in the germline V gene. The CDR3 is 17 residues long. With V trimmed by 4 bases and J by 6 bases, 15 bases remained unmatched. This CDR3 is CASSSGGDRDRVDGYTF. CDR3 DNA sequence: TGTGCCAGCAGTTCCGGGGGGGACCGGGACAGGGTGGATGGCTACACCTTC.

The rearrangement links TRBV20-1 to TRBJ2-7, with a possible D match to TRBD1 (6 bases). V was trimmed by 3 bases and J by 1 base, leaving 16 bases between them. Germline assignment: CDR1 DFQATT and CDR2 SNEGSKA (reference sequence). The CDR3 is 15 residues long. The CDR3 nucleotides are TGCAGTGCTAGGCGCAGGGGCTTTAAATCCTACGAGCAGTACTTC. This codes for CSARRRGFKSYEQYF.

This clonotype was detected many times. The CDR3: CASSLYHRGSTEAFF. The CDR3 DNA sequence: TGTGCCAGCAGTTTATACCACAGGGGTAGCACTGAAGCTTTCTTT. This rearrangement joins TRBV28 to TRBJ1-1, with 7 bases fitting TRBD1. Germline loops: CDR1 MDHEN, CDR2 SYDVKM. The CDR3 covers 15 residues. Germline trimming cut 1 base from V and 4 bases from J; bases unmatched to any gene: 6.

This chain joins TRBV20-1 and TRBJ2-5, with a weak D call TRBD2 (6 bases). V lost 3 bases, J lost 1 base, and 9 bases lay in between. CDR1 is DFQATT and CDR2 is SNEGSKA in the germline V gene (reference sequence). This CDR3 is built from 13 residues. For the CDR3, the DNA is TGCAGTGCTAGCCGCGGGACCCAAGAGACCCAGTACTTC. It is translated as CSASRGTQETQYF.

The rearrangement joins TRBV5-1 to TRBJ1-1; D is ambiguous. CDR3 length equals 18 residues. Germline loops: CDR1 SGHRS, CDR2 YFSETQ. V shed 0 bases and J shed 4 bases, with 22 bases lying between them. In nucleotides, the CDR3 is TGCGCCAGCAGCTTGGAAGGGTCATTTCCGAAGAGGATCACTGAAGCTTTCTTT. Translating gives CASSLEGSFPKRITEAFF.

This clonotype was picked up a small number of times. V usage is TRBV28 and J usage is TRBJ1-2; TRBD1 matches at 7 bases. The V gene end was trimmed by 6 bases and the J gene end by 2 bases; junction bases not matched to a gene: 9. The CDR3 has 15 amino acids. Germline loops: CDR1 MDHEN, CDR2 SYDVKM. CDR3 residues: CASSRGTEHNYGYTF. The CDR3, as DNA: TGTGCCAGCAGCCGGGGGACAGAACACAACTATGGCTACACCTTC.